The TCR beta chain described here comes from a study of blood T cell repertoires in COVID-19. Study overall: Samples of COVID-19 (acute and convalescent) were obtained from the United States, Italy and Spain.

This CDR3 is 13 amino acids long. Germline V lookup: CDR1 SQVTM, CDR2 ANQGSEA. J gave up 6 bases and V 3 bases, and 2 bases lay outside the gene matches. Original methodology: Reference gene primer amplification in the assay estimated nucleated cell counts. The table came from immunoSEQ multiplex PCR; TCRdb's copy has only in-frame clones and leaves some out. V and J calls and clone size are as listed in that table; D and trimming were resolved from the DNA. The top ten hold roughly 4% of the sample, which has around 330,000 clones, around 87% seen once. This chain uses TRBV29-1 with TRBJ2-3; 11 nucleotides align to TRBD2. Sequencing input: peripheral blood. The clonotype originates from a woman aged 50 to 65 with active or convalescent COVID-19. As DNA, the CDR3 is TGCAGCGTTGATAGCGGGAGGGCCGATACGCAGTATTTT. This translates into CSVDSGRADTQYF.